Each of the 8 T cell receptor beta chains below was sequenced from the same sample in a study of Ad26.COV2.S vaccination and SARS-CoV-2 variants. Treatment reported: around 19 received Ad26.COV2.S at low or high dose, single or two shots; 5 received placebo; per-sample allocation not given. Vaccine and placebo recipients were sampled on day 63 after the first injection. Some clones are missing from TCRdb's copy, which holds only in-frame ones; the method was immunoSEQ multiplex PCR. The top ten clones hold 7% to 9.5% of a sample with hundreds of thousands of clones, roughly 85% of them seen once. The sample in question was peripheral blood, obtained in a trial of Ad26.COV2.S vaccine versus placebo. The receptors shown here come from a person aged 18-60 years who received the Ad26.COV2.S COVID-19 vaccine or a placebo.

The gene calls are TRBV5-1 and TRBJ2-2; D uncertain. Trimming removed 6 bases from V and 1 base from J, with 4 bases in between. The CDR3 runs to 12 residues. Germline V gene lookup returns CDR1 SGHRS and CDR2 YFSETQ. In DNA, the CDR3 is TGCGCCAGCATGGGGAACACCGGGGAGCTGTTTTTT. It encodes CASMGNTGELFF.

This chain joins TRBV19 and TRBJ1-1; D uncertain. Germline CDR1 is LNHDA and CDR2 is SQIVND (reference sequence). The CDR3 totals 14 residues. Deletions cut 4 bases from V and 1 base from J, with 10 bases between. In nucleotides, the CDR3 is TGTGCCAGTAGTAGGAACATAGGGAACACTGAAGCTTTCTTT. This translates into CASSRNIGNTEAFF.

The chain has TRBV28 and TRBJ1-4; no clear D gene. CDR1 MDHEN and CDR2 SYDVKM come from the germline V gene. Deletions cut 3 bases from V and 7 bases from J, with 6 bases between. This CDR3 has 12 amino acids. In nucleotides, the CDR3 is TGTGCCAGCAGTTTGGTGGGTGAAAAACTGTTTTTT. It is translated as CASSLVGEKLFF. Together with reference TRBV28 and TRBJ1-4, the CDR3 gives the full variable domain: DVKVTQSSRYLVKRTGEKVFLECVQDMDHENMFWYRQDPGLGLRLIYFSYDVKMKEKGDIPEGYSVSREKKERFSLILESASTNQTSMYLCASSLVGEKLFFGSGTQLSVL.

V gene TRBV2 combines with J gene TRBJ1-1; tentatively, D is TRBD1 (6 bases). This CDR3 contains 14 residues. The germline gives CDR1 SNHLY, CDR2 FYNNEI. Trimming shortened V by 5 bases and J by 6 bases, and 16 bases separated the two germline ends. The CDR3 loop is CASSFTGFGAEAFF. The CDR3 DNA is TGTGCCAGCAGTTTCACAGGGTTCGGCGCTGAAGCTTTCTTT.

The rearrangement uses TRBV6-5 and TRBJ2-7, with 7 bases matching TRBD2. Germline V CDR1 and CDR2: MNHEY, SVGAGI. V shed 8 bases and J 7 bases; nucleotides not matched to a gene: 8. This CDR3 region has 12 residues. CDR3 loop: CASAPPGGEQYF. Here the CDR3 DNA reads TGTGCCAGCGCCCCACCCGGGGGGGAGCAGTACTTC.

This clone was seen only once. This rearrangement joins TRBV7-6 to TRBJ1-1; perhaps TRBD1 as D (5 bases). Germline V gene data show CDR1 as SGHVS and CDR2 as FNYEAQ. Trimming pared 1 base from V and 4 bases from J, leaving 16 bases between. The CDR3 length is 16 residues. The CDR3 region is CASSLVVRAGGTEAFF. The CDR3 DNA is TGTGCCAGCAGCTTAGTTGTGAGGGCGGGGGGCACTGAAGCTTTCTTT.

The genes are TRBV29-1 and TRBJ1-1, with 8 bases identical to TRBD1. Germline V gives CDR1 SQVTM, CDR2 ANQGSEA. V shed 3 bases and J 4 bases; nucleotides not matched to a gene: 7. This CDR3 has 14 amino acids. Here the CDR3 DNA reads TGCAGCGTTGAGGTCCTTACAGGGGGCACTGAAGCTTTCTTT. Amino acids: CSVEVLTGGTEAFF. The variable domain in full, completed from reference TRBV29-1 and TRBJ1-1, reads SAVISQKPSRDICQRGTSLTIQCQVDSQVTMMFWYRQQPGQSLTLIATANQGSEATYESGFVIDKFPISRPNLTFSTLTVSNMSPEDSSIYLCSVEVLTGGTEAFFGQGTRLTVV.

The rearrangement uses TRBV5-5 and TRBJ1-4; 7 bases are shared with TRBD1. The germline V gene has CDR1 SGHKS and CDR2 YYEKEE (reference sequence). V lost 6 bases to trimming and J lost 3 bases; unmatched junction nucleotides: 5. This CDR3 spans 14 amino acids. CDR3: CASMPGQSNEKLFF. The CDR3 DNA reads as TGTGCCAGCATGCCGGGACAGTCTAATGAAAAACTGTTTTTT.